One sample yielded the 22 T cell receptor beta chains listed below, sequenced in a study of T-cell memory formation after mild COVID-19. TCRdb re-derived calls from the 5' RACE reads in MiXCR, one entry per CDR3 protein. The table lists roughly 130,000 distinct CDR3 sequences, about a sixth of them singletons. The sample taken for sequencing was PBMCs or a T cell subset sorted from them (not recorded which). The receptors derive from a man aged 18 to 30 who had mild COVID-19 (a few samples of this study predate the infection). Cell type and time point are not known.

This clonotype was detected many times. CDR3 sequence (DNA): TGTGCCAGCTCACCAGGGGAAGAGTACGAGCAGTACGTC. As protein: CASSPGEEYEQYV. The genes are TRBV18 and TRBJ2-7; D not resolved. This CDR3 spans 13 amino acids. Per the germline V gene, CDR1 is KGHSH and CDR2 is LQKENI. V dropped 2 bases and J dropped 4 bases, with 9 bases sitting between them.

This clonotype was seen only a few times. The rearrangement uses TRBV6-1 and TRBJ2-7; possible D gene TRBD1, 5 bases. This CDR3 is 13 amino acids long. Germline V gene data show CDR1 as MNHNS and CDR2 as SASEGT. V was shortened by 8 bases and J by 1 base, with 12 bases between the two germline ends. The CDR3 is CASGVDSSYEQYF. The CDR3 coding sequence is TGTGCCAGCGGAGTCGACAGTTCCTACGAGCAGTACTTC.

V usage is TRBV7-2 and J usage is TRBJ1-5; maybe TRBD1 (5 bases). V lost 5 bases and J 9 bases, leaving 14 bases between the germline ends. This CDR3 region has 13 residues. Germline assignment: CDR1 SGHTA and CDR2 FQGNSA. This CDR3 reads CASSIGGVRPQHF. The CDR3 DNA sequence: TGTGCCAGCAGCATAGGAGGGGTGAGGCCCCAGCATTTT.

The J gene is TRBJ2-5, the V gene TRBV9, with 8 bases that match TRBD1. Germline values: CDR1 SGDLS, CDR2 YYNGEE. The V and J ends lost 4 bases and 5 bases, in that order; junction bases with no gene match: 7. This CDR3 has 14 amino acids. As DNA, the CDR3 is TGTGCCAGCAGCCCCCAGGGGGCCTCTGAGACCCAGTACTTC. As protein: CASSPQGASETQYF.

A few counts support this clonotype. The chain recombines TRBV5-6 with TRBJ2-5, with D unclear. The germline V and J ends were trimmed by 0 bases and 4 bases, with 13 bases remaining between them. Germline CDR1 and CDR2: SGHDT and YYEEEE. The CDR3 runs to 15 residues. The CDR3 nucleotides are TGTGCCAGCAGCTTGGTGTCGATTGGCGGAGAGACCCAGTACTTC. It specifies CASSLVSIGGETQYF.

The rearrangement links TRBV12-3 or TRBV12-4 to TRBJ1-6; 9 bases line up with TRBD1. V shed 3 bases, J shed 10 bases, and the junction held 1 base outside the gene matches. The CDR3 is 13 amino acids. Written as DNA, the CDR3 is TGTGCCAGCAGTTTTGACAGGGGGTCACCCCTCCACTTT. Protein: CASSFDRGSPLHF.

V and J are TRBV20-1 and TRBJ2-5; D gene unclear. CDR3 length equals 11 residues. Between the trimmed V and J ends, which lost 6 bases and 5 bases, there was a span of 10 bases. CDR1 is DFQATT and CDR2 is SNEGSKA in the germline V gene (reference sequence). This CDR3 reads CSARKEETQYF. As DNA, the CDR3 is TGCAGTGCGCGAAAGGAGGAGACCCAGTACTTC.

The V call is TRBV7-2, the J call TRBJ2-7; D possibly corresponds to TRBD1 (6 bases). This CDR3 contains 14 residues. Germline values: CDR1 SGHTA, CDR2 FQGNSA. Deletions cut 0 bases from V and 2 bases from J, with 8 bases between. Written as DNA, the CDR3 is TGTGCCAGCAGCTTAGCGGCAGGGGCCTACGAGCAGTACGTC. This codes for CASSLAAGAYEQYV.

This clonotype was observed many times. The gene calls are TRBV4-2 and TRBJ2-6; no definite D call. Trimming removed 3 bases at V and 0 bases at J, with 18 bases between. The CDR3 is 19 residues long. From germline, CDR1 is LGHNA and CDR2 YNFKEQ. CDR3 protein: CASSQARPGRASGANVLTF. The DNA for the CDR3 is TGTGCCAGCAGCCAGGCTAGACCTGGTCGGGCCTCTGGGGCCAACGTCCTGACTTTC.

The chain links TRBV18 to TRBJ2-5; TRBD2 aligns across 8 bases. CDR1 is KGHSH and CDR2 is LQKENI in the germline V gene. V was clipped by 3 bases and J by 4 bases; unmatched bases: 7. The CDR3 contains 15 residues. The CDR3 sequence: CASSPPRGGIETQYF. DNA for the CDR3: TGTGCCAGCTCACCCCCCCGGGGGGGCATAGAGACCCAGTACTTC.

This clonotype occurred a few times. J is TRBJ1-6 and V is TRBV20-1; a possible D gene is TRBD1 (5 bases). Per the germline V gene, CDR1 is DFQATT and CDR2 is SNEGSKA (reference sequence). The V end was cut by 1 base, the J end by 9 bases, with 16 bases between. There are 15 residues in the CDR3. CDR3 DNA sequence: TGCAGTGCTAGAGTCCAGGACGGAGGGGTTTCACCCCTCCACTTT. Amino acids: CSARVQDGGVSPLHF.

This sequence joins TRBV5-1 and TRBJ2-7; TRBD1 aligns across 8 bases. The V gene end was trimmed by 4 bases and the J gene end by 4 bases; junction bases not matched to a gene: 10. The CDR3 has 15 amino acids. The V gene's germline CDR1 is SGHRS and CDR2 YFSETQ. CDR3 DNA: TGCGCCAGCAGCGTAGGGACAGGAGACAAGTACGAGCAGTACTTC. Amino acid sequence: CASSVGTGDKYEQYF.

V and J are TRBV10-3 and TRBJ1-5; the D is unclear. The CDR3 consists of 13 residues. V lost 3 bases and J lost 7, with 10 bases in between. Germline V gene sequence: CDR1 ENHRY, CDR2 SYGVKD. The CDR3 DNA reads TGTGCCATCAGTGATCTTCCGAACCAGCCCCAGCATTTT. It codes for CAISDLPNQPQHF.

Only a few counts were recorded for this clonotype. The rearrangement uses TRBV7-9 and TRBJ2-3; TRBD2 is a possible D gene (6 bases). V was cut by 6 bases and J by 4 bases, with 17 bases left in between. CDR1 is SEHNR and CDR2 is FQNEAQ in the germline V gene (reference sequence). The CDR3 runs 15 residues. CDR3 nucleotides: TGTGCCAGCAGTCCCGGCGGAGGGCCGGCAGATACGCAGTATTTT. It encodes CASSPGGGPADTQYF. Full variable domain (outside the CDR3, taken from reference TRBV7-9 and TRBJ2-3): DTGVSQNPRHKITKRGQNVTFRCDPISEHNRLYWYRQTLGQGPEFLTYFQNEAQLEKSRLLSDRFSAERPKGSFSTLEIQRTEQGDSAMYLCASSPGGGPADTQYFGPGTRLTVL.

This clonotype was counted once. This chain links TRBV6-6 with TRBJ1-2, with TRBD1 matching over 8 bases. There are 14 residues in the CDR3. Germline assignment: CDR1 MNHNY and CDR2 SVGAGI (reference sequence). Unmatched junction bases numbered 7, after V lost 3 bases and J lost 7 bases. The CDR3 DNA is TGTGCCAGCAGTTATAGAGGACAGGGAGGTGGCTACACCTTC. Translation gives CASSYRGQGGGYTF.

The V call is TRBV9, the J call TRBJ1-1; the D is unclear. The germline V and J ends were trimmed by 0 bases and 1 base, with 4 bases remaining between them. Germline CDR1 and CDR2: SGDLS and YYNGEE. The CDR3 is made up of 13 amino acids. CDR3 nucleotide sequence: TGTGCCAGCAGCGTAGCGGCGAACACTGAAGCTTTCTTT. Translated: CASSVAANTEAFF.

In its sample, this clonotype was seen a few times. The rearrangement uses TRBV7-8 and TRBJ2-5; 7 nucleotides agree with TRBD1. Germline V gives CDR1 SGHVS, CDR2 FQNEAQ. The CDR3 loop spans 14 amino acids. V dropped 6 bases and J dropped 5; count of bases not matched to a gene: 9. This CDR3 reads CASRGTVPRETQYF. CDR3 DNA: TGTGCCAGCAGGGGGACAGTCCCTCGGGAGACCCAGTACTTC.

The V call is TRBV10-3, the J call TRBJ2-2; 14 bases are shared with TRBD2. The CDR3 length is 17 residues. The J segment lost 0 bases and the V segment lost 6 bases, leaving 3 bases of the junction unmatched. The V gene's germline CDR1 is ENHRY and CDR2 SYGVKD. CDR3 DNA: TGTGCCATCAGCGGGACTAGCGGGGGCCCGAACACCGGGGAGCTGTTTTTT. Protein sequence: CAISGTSGGPNTGELFF.

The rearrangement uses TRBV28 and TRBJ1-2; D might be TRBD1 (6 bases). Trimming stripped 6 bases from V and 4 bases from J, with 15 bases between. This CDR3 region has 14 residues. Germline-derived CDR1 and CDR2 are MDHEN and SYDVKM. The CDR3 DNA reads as TGTGCCAGCAGCCAGGGGCCCCCGTTCTATGGCTACACCTTC. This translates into CASSQGPPFYGYTF.

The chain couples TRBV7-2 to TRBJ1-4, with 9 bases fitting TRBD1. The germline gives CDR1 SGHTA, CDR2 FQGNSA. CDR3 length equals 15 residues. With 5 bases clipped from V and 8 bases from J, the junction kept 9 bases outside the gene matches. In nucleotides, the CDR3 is TGTGCCAGCAGCGCCCGACAGGGGGAGGAGGAAAAACTGTTTTTT. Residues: CASSARQGEEEKLFF.

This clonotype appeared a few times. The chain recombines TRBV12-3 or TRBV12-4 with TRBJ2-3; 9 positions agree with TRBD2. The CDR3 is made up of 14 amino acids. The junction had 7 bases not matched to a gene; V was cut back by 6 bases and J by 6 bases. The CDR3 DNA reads TGTGCCAGCAGCCTTAAGCGGGGGGAGGATACGCAGTATTTT. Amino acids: CASSLKRGEDTQYF.

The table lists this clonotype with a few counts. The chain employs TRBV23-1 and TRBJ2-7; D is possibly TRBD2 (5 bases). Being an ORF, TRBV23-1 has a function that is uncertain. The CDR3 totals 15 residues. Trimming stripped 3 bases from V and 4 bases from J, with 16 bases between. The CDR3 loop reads CASSHPRRSGYEQYV. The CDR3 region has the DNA TGCGCCAGCAGTCACCCACGTCGCTCGGGGTACGAGCAGTACGTC.